This T cell receptor (beta chain) is from a study of blood T cell repertoires in COVID-19. Study overall: Italy, Spain and the United States were the sources of the convalescent and acute COVID-19 samples. PBMCs, B-cell-depleted T cells, or T cells provided the cDNA or gDNA that made up the material.

In the original workflow: Reference gene primer amplification yielded estimated nucleated cell counts. The repertoire was sequenced with immunoSEQ multiplex PCR; TCRdb's copy has only in-frame clones and lacks some. V, J and clone size derive from that table, while D and trimming were established from the DNA sequence. This table holds about 46,000 clones, 88% found once. In this sample, this clone turned up a few times. V was clipped by 0 bases and J by 5 bases, with 5 bases between them. This CDR3 has 13 amino acids. CDR1 and CDR2 from the germline V gene are SGHAT and FQNNGV. The sequencing input was peripheral blood. The chain is built from TRBV11-2 and TRBJ1-5, with a possible D match to TRBD1 (5 bases). This receptor was taken from a man over 45 with active COVID-19. This chain's CDR3 is CASSLEGDQPQHF. CDR3 nucleotides: TGTGCCAGCAGCTTAGAAGGGGATCAGCCCCAGCATTTT.